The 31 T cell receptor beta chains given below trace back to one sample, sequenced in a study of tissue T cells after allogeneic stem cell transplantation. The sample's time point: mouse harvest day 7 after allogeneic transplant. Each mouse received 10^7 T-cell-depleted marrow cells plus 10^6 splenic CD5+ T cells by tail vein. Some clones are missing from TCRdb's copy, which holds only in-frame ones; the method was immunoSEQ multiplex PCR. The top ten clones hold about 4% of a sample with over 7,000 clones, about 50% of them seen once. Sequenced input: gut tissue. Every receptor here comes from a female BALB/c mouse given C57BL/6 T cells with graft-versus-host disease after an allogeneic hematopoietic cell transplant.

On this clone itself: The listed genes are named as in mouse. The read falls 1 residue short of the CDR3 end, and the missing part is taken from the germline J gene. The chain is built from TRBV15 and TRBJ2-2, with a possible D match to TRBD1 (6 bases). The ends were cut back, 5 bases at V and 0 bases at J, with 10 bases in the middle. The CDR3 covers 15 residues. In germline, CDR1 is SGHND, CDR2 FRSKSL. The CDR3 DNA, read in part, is TGTGCCAGCAGTGCCGGGACAACAAACACCGGGCAGCTCTAC. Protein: CASSAGTTNTGQLY. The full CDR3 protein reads CASSAGTTNTGQLYF.

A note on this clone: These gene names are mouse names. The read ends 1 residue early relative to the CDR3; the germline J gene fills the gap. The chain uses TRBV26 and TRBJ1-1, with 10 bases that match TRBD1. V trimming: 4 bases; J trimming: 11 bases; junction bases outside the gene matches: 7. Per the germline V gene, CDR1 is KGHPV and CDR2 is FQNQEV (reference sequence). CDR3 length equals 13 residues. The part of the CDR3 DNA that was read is TGTGCCAGCAGTCGCTCGGGACAGGGGAGGGTCTTC. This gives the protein CASSRSGQGRVF. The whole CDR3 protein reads CASSRSGQGRVFF.

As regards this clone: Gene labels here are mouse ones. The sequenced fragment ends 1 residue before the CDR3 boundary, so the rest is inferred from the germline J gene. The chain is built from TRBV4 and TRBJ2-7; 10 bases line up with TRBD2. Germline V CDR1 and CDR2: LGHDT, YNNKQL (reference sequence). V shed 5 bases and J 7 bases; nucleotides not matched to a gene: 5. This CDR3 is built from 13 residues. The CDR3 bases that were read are TGTGCCAGCAGCCCGGACTGGGGGAGAGAACAGTAC. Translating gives CASSPDWGREQY. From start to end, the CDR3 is CASSPDWGREQYF.

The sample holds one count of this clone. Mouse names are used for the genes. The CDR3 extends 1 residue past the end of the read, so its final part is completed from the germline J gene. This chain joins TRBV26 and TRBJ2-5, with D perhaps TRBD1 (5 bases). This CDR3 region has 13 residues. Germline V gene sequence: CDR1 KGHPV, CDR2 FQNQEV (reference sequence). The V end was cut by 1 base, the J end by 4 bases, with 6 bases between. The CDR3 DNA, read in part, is TGTGCCAGCAGTCTGTACAGGAAAGACACCCAGTAC. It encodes CASSLYRKDTQY. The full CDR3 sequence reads CASSLYRKDTQYF.

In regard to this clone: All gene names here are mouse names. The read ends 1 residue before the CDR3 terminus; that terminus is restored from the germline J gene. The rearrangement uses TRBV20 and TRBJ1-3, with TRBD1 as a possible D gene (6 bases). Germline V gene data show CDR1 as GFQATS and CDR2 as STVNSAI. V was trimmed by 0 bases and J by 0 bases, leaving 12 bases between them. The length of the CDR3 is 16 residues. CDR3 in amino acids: CGARDRGGSSGNTLYF. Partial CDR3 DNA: TGTGGTGCTAGGGATCGGGGGGGCTCTTCTGGAAATACGCTCTAT. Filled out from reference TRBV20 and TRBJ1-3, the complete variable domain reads GALVYQYPRRTICKSGTSMRMECQAVGFQATSVAWYRQSPQKTFELIALSTVNSAIKYEQNFTQEKFPISHPNLSFSSMTVLNAYLEDRGLYLCGARDRGGSSGNTLYFGEGSRLIVV.

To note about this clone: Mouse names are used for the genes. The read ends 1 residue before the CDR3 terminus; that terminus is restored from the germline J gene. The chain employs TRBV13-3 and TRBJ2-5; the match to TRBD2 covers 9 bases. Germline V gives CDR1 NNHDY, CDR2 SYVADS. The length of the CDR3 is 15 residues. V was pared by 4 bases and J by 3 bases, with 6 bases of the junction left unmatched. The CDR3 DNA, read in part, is TGTGCCAGCAGTTTCCTCTGGGGGGGGCAAGACACCCAGTAC. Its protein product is CASSFLWGGQDTQY. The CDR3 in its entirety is CASSFLWGGQDTQYF. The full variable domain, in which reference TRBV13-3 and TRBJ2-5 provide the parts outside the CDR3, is EAAVTQSPRSKVAVTGGKVTLSCHQTNNHDYMYWYRQDTGHGLRLIHYSYVADSTEKGDIPDGYKASRPSQENFSLILELASLSQTAVYFCASSFLWGGQDTQYFGPGTRLLVL.

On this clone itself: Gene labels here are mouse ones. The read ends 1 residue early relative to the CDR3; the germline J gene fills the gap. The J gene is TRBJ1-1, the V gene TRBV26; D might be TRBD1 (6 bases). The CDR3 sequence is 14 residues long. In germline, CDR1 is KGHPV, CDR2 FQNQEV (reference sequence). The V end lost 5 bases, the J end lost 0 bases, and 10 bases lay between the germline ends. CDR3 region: CASSYPGANTEVFF. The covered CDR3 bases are TGTGCCAGCAGTTACCCAGGGGCAAACACAGAAGTCTTC.

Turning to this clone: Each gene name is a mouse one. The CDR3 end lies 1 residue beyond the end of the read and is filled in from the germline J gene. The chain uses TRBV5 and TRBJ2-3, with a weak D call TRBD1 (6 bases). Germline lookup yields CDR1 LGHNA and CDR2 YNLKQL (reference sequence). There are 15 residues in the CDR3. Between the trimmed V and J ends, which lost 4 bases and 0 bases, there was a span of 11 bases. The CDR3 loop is CASSPRTASAETLYF. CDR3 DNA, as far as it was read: TGTGCCAGCAGCCCTAGGACAGCTAGTGCAGAAACGCTGTAT.

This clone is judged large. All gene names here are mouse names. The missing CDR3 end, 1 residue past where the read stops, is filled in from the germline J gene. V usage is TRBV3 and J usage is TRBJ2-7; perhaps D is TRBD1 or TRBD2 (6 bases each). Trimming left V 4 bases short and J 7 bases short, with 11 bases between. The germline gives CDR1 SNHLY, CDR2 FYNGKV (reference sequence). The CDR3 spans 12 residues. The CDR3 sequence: CASSSGAREQYF. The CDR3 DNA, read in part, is TGTGCCAGCAGCTCGGGGGCACGGGAACAGTAC.

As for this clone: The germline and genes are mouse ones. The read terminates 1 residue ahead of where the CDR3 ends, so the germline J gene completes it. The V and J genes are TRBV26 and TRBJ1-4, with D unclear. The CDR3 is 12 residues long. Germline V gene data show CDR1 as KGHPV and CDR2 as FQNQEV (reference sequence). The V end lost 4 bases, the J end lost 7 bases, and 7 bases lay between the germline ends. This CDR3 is CASSPRSERLFF. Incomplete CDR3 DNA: TGTGCCAGCAGTCCCCGATCCGAAAGATTATTT.

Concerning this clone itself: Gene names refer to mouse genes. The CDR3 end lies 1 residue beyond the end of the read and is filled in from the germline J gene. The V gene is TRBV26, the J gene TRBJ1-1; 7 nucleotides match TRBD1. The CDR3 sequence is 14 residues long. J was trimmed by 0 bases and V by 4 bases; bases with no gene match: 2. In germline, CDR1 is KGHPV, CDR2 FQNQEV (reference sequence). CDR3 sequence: CASSRTGENTEVFF. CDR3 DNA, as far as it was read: TGTGCCAGCAGTCGAACAGGGGAGAACACAGAAGTCTTC.

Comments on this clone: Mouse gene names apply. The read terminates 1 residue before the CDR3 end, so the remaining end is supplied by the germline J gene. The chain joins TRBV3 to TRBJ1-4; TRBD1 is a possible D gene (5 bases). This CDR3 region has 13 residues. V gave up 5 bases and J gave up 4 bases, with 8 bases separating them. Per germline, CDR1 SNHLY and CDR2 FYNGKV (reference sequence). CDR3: CASSRGDNERLFF. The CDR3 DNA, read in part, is TGTGCCAGCAGCAGGGGAGACAACGAAAGATTATTT. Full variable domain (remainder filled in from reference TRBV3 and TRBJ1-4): GPKVLQIPSHQIIDMGQMVTLNCDPVSNHLYFYWYKQILGQQMEFLVNFYNGKVMEKSKLFKDQFSVERPDGSYFTLKIQPTALEDSAVYFCASSRGDNERLFFGHGTKLSVL.

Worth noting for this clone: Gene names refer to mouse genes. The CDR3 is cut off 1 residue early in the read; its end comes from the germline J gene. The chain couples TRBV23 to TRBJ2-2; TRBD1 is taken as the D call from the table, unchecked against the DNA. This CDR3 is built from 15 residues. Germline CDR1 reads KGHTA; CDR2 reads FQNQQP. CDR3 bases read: TGCTCCAGCAGTCAAAGACAGGCAAACACCGGGCAGCTCTAC. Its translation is CSSSQRQANTGQLY. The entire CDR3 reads CSSSQRQANTGQLYF.

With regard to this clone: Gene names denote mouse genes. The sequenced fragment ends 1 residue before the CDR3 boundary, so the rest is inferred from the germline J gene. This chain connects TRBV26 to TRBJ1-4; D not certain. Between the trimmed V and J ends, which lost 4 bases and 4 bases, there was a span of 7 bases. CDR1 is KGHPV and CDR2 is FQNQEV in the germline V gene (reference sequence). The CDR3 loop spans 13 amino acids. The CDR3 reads CASSPPLNERLFF. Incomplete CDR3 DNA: TGTGCCAGCAGTCCGCCCCTCAACGAAAGATTATTT.

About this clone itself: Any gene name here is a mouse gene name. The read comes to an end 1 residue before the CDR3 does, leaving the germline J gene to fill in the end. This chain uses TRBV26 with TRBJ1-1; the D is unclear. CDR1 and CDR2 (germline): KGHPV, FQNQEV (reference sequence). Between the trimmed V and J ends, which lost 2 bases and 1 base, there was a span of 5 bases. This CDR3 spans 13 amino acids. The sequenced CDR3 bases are TGTGCCAGCAGTCTGCCAGGGAACACAGAAGTCTTC. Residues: CASSLPGNTEVF. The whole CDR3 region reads CASSLPGNTEVFF.

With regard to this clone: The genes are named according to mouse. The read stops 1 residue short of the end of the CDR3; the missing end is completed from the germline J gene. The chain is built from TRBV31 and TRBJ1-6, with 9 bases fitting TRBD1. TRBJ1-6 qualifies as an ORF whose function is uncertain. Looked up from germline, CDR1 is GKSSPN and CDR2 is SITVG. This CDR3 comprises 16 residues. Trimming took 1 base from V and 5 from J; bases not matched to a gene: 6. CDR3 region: CAWSRSGTGNNSPLYF. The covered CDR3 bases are TGTGCCTGGAGTCGGTCCGGGACAGGGAATAATTCGCCCCTCTAC.

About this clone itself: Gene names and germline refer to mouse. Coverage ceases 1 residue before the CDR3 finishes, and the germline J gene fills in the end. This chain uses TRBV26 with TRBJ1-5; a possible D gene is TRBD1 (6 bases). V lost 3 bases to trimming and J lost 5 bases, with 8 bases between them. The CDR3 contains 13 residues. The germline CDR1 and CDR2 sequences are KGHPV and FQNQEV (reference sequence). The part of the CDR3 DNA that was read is TGTGCCAGCAGTCTCGGGACATACCAGGCTCCGCTT. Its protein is CASSLGTYQAPL. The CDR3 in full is CASSLGTYQAPLF.

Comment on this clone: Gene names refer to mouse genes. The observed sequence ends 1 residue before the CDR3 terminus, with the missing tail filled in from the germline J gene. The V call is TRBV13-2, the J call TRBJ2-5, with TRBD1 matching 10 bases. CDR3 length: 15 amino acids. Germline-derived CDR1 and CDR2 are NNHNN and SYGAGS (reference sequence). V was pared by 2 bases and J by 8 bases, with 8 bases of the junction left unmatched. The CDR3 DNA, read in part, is TGTGCCAGCGGTGAGCACCGGGACAGGGGCGGCACCCAGTAC. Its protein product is CASGEHRDRGGTQY. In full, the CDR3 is CASGEHRDRGGTQYF.

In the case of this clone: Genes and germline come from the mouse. The CDR3 DNA, read in part, is TGTGCCAGCAGCCAGACAGCAAACACCGGGCAGCTCTAC. It encodes CASSQTANTGQLY. The complete CDR3 protein is CASSQTANTGQLYF. This rearrangement joins TRBV2 to TRBJ2-2; TRBD1 is a possible D gene (5 bases). The read terminates 1 residue ahead of where the CDR3 ends, so the germline J gene completes it. Trimming left V 3 bases short and J 0 bases short, with 5 bases between. Germline V CDR1 and CDR2: LGHNA, YSYQKL. The CDR3 is made up of 14 amino acids.

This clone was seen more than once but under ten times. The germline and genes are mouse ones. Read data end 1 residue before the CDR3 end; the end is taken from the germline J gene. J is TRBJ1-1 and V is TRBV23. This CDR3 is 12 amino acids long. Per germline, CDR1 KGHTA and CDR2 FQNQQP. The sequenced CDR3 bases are TGCTCCAGCAGTGGGGGAAACACAGAAGTCTTC. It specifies CSSSGGNTEVF. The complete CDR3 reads CSSSGGNTEVFF.

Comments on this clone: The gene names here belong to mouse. Incomplete CDR3 DNA: TGTGCTAGCAGTAGAGCAGGGTGGACCGGGCAGCTCTAC. Translated, it gives CASSRAGWTGQLY. The CDR3 in full is CASSRAGWTGQLYF. This sequence joins TRBV17 and TRBJ2-2; possible D gene TRBD1, 5 bases. The read gets to within 1 residue of the CDR3 end, and the germline J gene fills in the rest. With 1 base removed from V and 5 bases from J, the gap between germline ends came to 8 bases. CDR1 MNHDT and CDR2 YYDKIL come from the germline V gene. The CDR3 has 14 amino acids. Filled out from reference TRBV17 and TRBJ2-2, the complete variable domain reads DTTVKQNPRYKLARVGKPVNLICSQTMNHDTMYWYQKKPNQAPKLLLFYYDKILNREADTFEKFQSSRPNNSFCSLYIGSAGLEYSAMYLCASSRAGWTGQLYFGEGSKLTVL.

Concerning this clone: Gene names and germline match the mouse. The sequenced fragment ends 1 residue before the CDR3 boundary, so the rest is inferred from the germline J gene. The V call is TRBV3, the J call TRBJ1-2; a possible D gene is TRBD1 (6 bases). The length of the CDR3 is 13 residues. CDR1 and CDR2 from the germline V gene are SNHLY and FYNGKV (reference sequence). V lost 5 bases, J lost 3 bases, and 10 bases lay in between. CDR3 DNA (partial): TGTGCCAGCAGCCCAACAGGGTACTCCGACTACACC. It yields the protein CASSPTGYSDYT. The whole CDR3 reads CASSPTGYSDYTF.

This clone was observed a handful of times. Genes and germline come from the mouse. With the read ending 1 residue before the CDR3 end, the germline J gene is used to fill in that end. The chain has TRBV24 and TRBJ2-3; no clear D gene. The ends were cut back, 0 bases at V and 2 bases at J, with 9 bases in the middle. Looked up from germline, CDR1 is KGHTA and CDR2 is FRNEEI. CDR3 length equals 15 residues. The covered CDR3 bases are TGTGCCAGCAGTCTGTATACACACTCTGCAGAAACGCTGTAT. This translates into CASSLYTHSAETLY. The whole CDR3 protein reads CASSLYTHSAETLYF.

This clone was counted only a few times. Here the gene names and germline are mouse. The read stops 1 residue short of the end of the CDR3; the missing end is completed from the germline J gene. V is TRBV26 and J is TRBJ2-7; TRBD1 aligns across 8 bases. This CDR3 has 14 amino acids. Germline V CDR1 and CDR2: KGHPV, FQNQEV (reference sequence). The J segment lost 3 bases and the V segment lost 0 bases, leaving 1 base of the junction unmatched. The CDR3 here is CASSLSTGGYEQYF. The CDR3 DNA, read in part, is TGTGCCAGCAGTCTGTCCACAGGGGGCTATGAACAGTAC.

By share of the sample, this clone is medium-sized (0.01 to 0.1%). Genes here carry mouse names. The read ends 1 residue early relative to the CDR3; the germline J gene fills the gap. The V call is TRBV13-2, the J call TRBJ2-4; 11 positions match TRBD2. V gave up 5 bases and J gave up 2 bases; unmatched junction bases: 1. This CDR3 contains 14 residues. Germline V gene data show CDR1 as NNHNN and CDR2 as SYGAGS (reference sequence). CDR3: CASGGLGVQNTLYF. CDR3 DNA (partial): TGTGCCAGCGGGGGACTGGGGGTTCAAAACACCTTGTAC.

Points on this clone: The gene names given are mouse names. CDR3 amino acids: CASSPGPMQDTQYF. Incomplete CDR3 DNA: TGTGCCAGCAGCCCGGGACCGATGCAAGACACCCAGTAC. The chain combines TRBV3 with TRBJ2-5; either TRBD1 or TRBD2 may supply D (5 bases each). The CDR3 goes on 1 residue after the read ends, and that part is filled in from the germline J gene. Between the trimmed V and J ends, which lost 5 bases and 3 bases, there was a span of 12 bases. The CDR3 loop spans 14 amino acids. The germline CDR1 and CDR2 sequences are SNHLY and FYNGKV (reference sequence).

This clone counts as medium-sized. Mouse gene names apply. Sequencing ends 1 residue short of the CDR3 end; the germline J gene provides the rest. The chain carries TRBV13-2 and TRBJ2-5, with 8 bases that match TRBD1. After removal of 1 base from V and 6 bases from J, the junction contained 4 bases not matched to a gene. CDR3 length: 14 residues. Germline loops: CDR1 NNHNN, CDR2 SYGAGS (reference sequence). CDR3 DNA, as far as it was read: TGTGCCAGCGGTGATTGGCAGGGGGCGGACACCCAGTAC. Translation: CASGDWQGADTQY. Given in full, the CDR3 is CASGDWQGADTQYF.

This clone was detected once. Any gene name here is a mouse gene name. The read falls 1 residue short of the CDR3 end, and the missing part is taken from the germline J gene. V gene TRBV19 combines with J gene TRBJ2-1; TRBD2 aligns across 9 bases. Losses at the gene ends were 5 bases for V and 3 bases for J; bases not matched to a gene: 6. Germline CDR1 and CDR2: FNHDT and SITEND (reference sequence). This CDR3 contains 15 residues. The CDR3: CASRIPGLGYAEQFF. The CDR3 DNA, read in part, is TGTGCCAGCAGAATCCCGGGACTGGGCTATGCTGAGCAGTTC.

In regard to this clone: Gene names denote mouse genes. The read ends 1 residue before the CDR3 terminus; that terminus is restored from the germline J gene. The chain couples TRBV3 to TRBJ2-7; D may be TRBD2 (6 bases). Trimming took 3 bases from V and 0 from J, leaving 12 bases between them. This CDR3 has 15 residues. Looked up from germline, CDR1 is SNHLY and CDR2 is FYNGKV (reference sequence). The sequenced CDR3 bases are TGTGCCAGCAGCTTGGCTGGGGCGAGCTCCTATGAACAGTAC. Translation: CASSLAGASSYEQY. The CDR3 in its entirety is CASSLAGASSYEQYF.

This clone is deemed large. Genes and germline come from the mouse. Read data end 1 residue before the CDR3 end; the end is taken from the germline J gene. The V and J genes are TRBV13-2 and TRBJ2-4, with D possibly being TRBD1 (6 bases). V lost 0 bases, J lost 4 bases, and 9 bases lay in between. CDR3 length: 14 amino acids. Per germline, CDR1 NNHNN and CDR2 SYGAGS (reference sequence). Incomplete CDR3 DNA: TGTGCCAGCGGTGATGCTGGGACAAAAAACACCTTGTAC. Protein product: CASGDAGTKNTLY. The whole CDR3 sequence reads CASGDAGTKNTLYF.

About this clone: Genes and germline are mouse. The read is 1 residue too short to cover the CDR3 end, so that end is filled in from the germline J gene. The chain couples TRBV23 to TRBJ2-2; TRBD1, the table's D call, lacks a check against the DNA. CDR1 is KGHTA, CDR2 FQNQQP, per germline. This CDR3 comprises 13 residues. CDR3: CSSSPTGNGQLYF. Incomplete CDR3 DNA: TGCTCCAGCAGCCCGACAGGGAACGGGCAGCTCTAC.